Each of the 31 T cell receptor beta chains below was sequenced from the same sample in a study of shared clonotypes between healthy human individuals. Sequenced by immunoSEQ multiplex PCR; TCRdb stores in-frame clones only, minus some. The table has about 2,200,000 clones, 90% to 95% seen once. Selected positively for CCR7 and CD45RO-negative, naive CD8 cells excluded terminally differentiated effector memory CD45RA+ cells. The sequencing input was naive CD8+ T cells from PBMCs. The receptors shown here come from a man between 18 and 29 years old in good health. Some clones in this sample may be carry-over from other donors' samples.

This sequence joins TRBV11-2 and TRBJ2-7; weak D call: TRBD2 (6 bases). Deletions cut 7 bases from V and 3 bases from J, with 19 bases between. This CDR3 is built from 15 residues. The germline CDR1 and CDR2 sequences are SGHAT and FQNNGV. The CDR3 loop reads CASIRQQTGDYEQYF. CDR3 DNA sequence: TGTGCCAGCATTAGACAGCAGACGGGGGACTACGAGCAGTACTTC.

The CDR3 reads CASSATGEWVGGNTIYF. The CDR3 nucleotides read TGTGCCAGCAGTGCGACAGGGGAATGGGTGGGCGGAAACACCATATATTTT. The chain has TRBV28 and TRBJ1-3; 8 bases agree with TRBD1. The germline CDR1 and CDR2 sequences are MDHEN and SYDVKM. The V segment lost 5 bases and the J segment 4 bases; nucleotides outside the gene matches: 13. The CDR3 spans 17 residues. Looking up the rest from reference TRBV28 and TRBJ1-3 gives the full variable domain: DVKVTQSSRYLVKRTGEKVFLECVQDMDHENMFWYRQDPGLGLRLIYFSYDVKMKEKGDIPEGYSVSREKKERFSLILESASTNQTSMYLCASSATGEWVGGNTIYFGEGSWLTVV.

This clone was observed a single time. V gene TRBV6-5 combines with J gene TRBJ1-1, with no clear D. The CDR3 covers 15 residues. V shed 0 bases and J shed 7 bases, with 15 bases lying between them. Germline CDR1 is MNHEY and CDR2 is SVGAGI. This CDR3 reads CASSYSQTSGVEAFF. The CDR3 region has the DNA TGTGCCAGCAGTTACTCCCAGACTTCCGGAGTTGAAGCTTTCTTT.

This chain links TRBV27 with TRBJ1-2; D is perhaps TRBD1 (5 bases). The CDR3 is 17 residues long. CDR1 and CDR2 from the germline V gene are MNHEY and SMNVEV (reference sequence). Trimming cost V 0 bases and J 7 bases, with 21 bases left between them. The DNA of the CDR3 is TGTGCCAGCAGTTTATCGGAGGGGATTGGGGCCGGGGGTGGCTACACCTTC. It encodes CASSLSEGIGAGGGYTF.

V and J are TRBV6-5 and TRBJ2-1; D remains ambiguous. V lost 2 bases to trimming and J lost 1 base, with 9 bases between them. The CDR3 totals 15 residues. Germline assignment: CDR1 MNHEY and CDR2 SVGAGI. CDR3 sequence reads: CASSYRLGSYNEQFF. The CDR3, as DNA: TGTGCCAGCAGTTACCGACTTGGTTCCTACAATGAGCAGTTCTTC.

This chain joins TRBV10-1 and TRBJ2-3; D might be TRBD2 (5 bases). The CDR3 totals 14 residues. V was pared by 5 bases and J by 1 base, with 10 bases between. Per the germline V gene, CDR1 is WNHNN and CDR2 is SYGVQD (reference sequence). CDR3 nucleotides: TGCGCCAGCAGTCCTAGCAGACGCACAGATACGCAGTATTTT. The encoded protein is CASSPSRRTDTQYF.

The J gene is TRBJ2-7, the V gene TRBV9; 7 bases align to TRBD1. V dropped 2 bases and J dropped 0; count of bases not matched to a gene: 8. This CDR3 has 16 residues. From germline, CDR1 is SGDLS and CDR2 YYNGEE. Here the CDR3 DNA reads TGTGCCAGCAGCGTCTTCGAGACAGGGCCCTCCTACGAGCAGTACTTC. It specifies CASSVFETGPSYEQYF.

The chain carries TRBV30 and TRBJ2-3; TRBD1 aligns across 9 bases. Trimming cost V 5 bases and J 5 bases; bases outside gene matches: 11. This CDR3 spans 15 amino acids. Germline CDR1 GTSNPN, CDR2 SVGIG (reference sequence). The CDR3 protein is CAWGLVRQGEDTQYF. CDR3 coding DNA: TGTGCCTGGGGGTTAGTAAGACAGGGGGAAGATACGCAGTATTTT.

The V and J genes are TRBV14 and TRBJ2-7; 7 nucleotides agree with TRBD2. This CDR3 has 16 residues. Germline values: CDR1 SGHDN, CDR2 FVKESK. V dropped 4 bases and J dropped 6; count of bases not matched to a gene: 15. CDR3 sequence reads: CASSPQYGGLRGEQYF. The DNA of the CDR3 is TGTGCCAGCAGCCCTCAGTACGGGGGACTACGGGGCGAGCAGTACTTC. Combining the CDR3 with reference TRBV14 and TRBJ2-7 gives the whole variable domain EAGVTQFPSHSVIEKGQTVTLRCDPISGHDNLYWYRRVMGKEIKFLLHFVKESKQDESGMPNNRFLAERTGGTYSTLKVQPAELEDSGVYFCASSPQYGGLRGEQYFGPGTRLTVT.

This clone has only a few counts. Different DNA sequences within this sample yield the same CDR3. V is TRBV19 and J is TRBJ2-1, with no clear D. The V end was cut by 3 bases, the J end by 4 bases, with 7 bases between. The V gene's germline CDR1 is LNHDA and CDR2 SQIVND (reference sequence). The CDR3 consists of 13 residues. The CDR3 DNA reads TGTGCCAGTAGTATCGACGGGTACAATGAGCAGTTCTTC. As protein: CASSIDGYNEQFF.

V gene TRBV30 combines with J gene TRBJ2-2; D unclear. The germline V gene has CDR1 GTSNPN and CDR2 SVGIG (reference sequence). V lost 0 bases and J lost 6, with 8 bases in between. The CDR3 covers 13 residues. CDR3 loop: CAWSVTIPGELFF. The DNA of the CDR3 is TGTGCCTGGAGTGTAACTATCCCCGGGGAGCTGTTTTTT.

The chain employs TRBV15 and TRBJ2-2; TRBD2 matches at 8 bases. V trimming: 8 bases; J trimming: 3 bases; junction bases outside the gene matches: 11. Germline V lookup: CDR1 LNHNV, CDR2 YYDKDF (reference sequence). The CDR3 covers 16 residues. The CDR3 reads CATGTRASYHTGELFF. The CDR3 DNA is TGTGCCACCGGGACTAGAGCGAGTTACCACACCGGGGAGCTGTTTTTT. Based on the CDR3 plus reference TRBV15 and TRBJ2-2, the full variable domain is DAMVIQNPRYQVTQFGKPVTLSCSQTLNHNVMYWYQQKSSQAPKLLFHYYDKDFNNEADTPDNFQSRRPNTSFCFLDIRSPGLGDTAMYLCATGTRASYHTGELFFGEGSRLTVL.

The chain is built from TRBV6-1 and TRBJ2-4; D perhaps matches TRBD1 (6 bases). The ends were cut back, 3 bases at V and 4 bases at J, with 10 bases in the middle. The CDR3 covers 14 residues. Germline-derived CDR1 and CDR2 are MNHNS and SASEGT. This CDR3 reads CASSDRDTKNIQYF. CDR3 in DNA: TGTGCCAGCAGTGACCGGGACACTAAAAACATTCAGTACTTC.

This rearrangement joins TRBV6-1 to TRBJ1-1, with a possible D match to TRBD1 (5 bases). The length of the CDR3 is 14 residues. V was pared by 4 bases and J by 1 base, with 10 bases between. Germline CDR1 reads MNHNS; CDR2 reads SASEGT. The CDR3 DNA follows: TGTGCCAGCAGTGCGGGACGGAAGAACACTGAAGCTTTCTTT. The encoded protein is CASSAGRKNTEAFF.

This clone was observed once. The CDR3 nucleotides read TGTGCCAGTAGTAGCCCACCCGCCCGGGACAGCTATGGCTACACCTTC. This sequence encodes CASSSPPARDSYGYTF. The rearrangement uses TRBV19 and TRBJ1-2, with 7 bases matching TRBD1. This CDR3 is 16 amino acids long. Germline-derived CDR1 and CDR2 are LNHDA and SQIVND (reference sequence). V shed 4 bases and J 4 bases; nucleotides not matched to a gene: 12.

The chain carries TRBV28 and TRBJ1-5, with D tentatively TRBD1 (6 bases). The germline V gene encodes CDR1 MDHEN and CDR2 SYDVKM. The ends were cut back, 6 bases at V and 2 bases at J, with 23 bases in the middle. The CDR3 consists of 18 residues. The CDR3 loop reads CASRRTGMEDDGNQPQHF. CDR3 in DNA: TGTGCCAGCAGACGAACAGGGATGGAGGATGATGGCAATCAGCCCCAGCATTTT.

The V and J genes are TRBV6-5 and TRBJ2-3; D uncertain. The CDR3 has 14 amino acids. Germline V gene data show CDR1 as MNHEY and CDR2 as SVGAGI. V gave up 6 bases and J gave up 2 bases, with 12 bases separating them. The CDR3 region is CASRMGIYTDTQYF. The CDR3 bases are TGTGCCAGCAGAATGGGGATCTACACAGATACGCAGTATTTT.

The chain carries TRBV7-9 and TRBJ1-2; the match to TRBD1 covers 7 bases. The germline V gene encodes CDR1 SEHNR and CDR2 FQNEAQ (reference sequence). This CDR3 has 15 residues. Losses at the gene ends were 1 base for V and 6 bases for J; bases not matched to a gene: 8. Here the CDR3 reads CASSLETGSRDGYTF. CDR3 nucleotide sequence: TGTGCCAGCAGCTTAGAGACAGGGAGTCGGGATGGCTACACCTTC. Combining the CDR3 with reference TRBV7-9 and TRBJ1-2 gives the whole variable domain DTGVSQNPRHKITKRGQNVTFRCDPISEHNRLYWYRQTLGQGPEFLTYFQNEAQLEKSRLLSDRFSAERPKGSFSTLEIQRTEQGDSAMYLCASSLETGSRDGYTFGSGTRLTVV.

The chain uses TRBV6-6 and TRBJ2-1; 7 bases align to TRBD2. CDR3 length equals 15 residues. Trimming removed 5 bases from V and 1 base from J; junction bases left unmatched: 5. CDR1 is MNHNY, CDR2 SVGAGI, per germline (reference sequence). The DNA of the CDR3 is TGTGCCAGCAGTGCGTCTAGCGGATCCTACAATGAGCAGTTCTTC. Translating it yields CASSASSGSYNEQFF.

The chain combines TRBV27 with TRBJ1-4, with no clear D. Between the trimmed V and J ends, which lost 3 bases and 8 bases, there was a span of 22 bases. Germline CDR1 and CDR2: MNHEY and SMNVEV (reference sequence). The CDR3 consists of 17 residues. The DNA of the CDR3 is TGTGCCAGCAGTTTTCTTCAACCCCGGTTGGGCGGGGAAAAACTGTTTTTT. This encodes CASSFLQPRLGGEKLFF. The complete variable domain, with remaining parts taken from reference TRBV27 and TRBJ1-4, reads EAQVTQNPRYLITVTGKKLTVTCSQNMNHEYMSWYRQDPGLGLRQIYYSMNVEVTDKGDVPEGYKVSRKEKRNFPLILESPSPNQTSLYFCASSFLQPRLGGEKLFFGSGTQLSVL.

In its sample, this clone was seen once. The J gene is TRBJ2-7, the V gene TRBV6-5; a possible D gene is TRBD2 (5 bases). Looked up from germline, CDR1 is MNHEY and CDR2 is SVGAGI. V was trimmed by 2 bases and J by 0 bases, leaving 8 bases between them. This CDR3 spans 14 amino acids. CDR3 protein: CASSYGELSYEQYF. CDR3 bases: TGTGCCAGCAGTTACGGGGAGCTCTCCTACGAGCAGTACTTC.

The chain is built from TRBV9 and TRBJ1-3, with no clear D. CDR1 and CDR2 (germline): SGDLS, YYNGEE. With 0 bases removed from V and 4 bases from J, the gap between germline ends came to 11 bases. This CDR3 has 15 amino acids. CDR3 DNA: TGTGCCAGCAGCGTAGCAGGTTCGGGCGGAAACACCATATATTTT. Its translation: CASSVAGSGGNTIYF.

V and J are TRBV2 and TRBJ2-2; no firm D call. V was pared by 3 bases and J by 4 bases, with 6 bases between. Germline V gene data show CDR1 as SNHLY and CDR2 as FYNNEI. The CDR3 spans 13 residues. CDR3 region: CASSDSGTGELFF. The CDR3 coding sequence is TGTGCCAGCAGTGATTCTGGCACCGGGGAGCTGTTTTTT.

The CDR3 region is CASSPGQGVEQYF. Here the CDR3 DNA reads TGTGCCAGCAGCCCCGGACAGGGCGTTGAGCAGTACTTC. This chain links TRBV9 with TRBJ2-7; 8 bases are shared with TRBD1. The CDR3 is made up of 13 amino acids. The V segment lost 4 bases and the J segment 7 bases; nucleotides outside the gene matches: 7. CDR1 is SGDLS, CDR2 YYNGEE, per germline. Variable domain in full (rest from reference TRBV9 and TRBJ2-7): DSGVTQTPKHLITATGQRVTLRCSPRSGDLSVYWYQQSLDQGLQFLIQYYNGEERAKGNILERFSAQQFPDLHSELNLSSLELGDSALYFCASSPGQGVEQYFGPGTRLTVT.

The gene calls are TRBV4-3 and TRBJ2-3, with 10 bases fitting TRBD2. This CDR3 is built from 18 residues. CDR1 is LGHNA and CDR2 is YSLEER in the germline V gene. Trimming took 1 base from V and 5 from J; bases not matched to a gene: 12. The CDR3: CASSQVGHRRLAGDTQYF. The CDR3 region has the DNA TGCGCCAGCAGCCAAGTAGGGCACCGGAGACTAGCGGGAGATACGCAGTATTTT.

Details on this clone: This sample includes further DNA sequences coding for the same CDR3. This chain uses TRBV5-6 with TRBJ1-1; D ambiguous. CDR1 SGHDT and CDR2 YYEEEE come from the germline V gene. The CDR3 is 13 amino acids. Trimming shortened V by 0 bases and J by 1 base, and 4 bases separated the two germline ends. The CDR3 is CASSLGWNTEAFF. CDR3 DNA sequence: TGTGCCAGCAGCTTGGGGTGGAACACTGAAGCTTTCTTT.

This clone was seen more than once but under ten times. CDR3 nucleotides: TGTGCCAGCAGAAGCGGCCCTTACAATGAGCAGTTCTTC. It is translated as CASRSGPYNEQFF. The chain employs TRBV11-2 and TRBJ2-1; possible D gene TRBD2, 5 bases. Germline V gives CDR1 SGHAT, CDR2 FQNNGV. V lost 6 bases and J 4 bases, leaving 10 bases between the germline ends. This CDR3 has 13 residues.

The J gene is TRBJ2-1, the V gene TRBV28, with D possibly matching TRBD1 (5 bases). This CDR3 comprises 13 residues. Trimming took off 3 bases at V and 5 bases at J, with 8 bases between the two ends. Germline V CDR1 and CDR2: MDHEN, SYDVKM. CDR3: CASSLTANNEQFF. The DNA of the CDR3 is TGTGCCAGCAGTTTGACAGCTAACAATGAGCAGTTCTTC.

Concerning this clone itself: The same CDR3 arises from other DNA sequences in this sample as well. The chain carries TRBV27 and TRBJ1-5, with D hard to call. Germline loops: CDR1 MNHEY, CDR2 SMNVEV (reference sequence). The CDR3 extends over 13 amino acids. Trimming left V 3 bases short and J 2 bases short, with 5 bases between. CDR3 bases: TGTGCCAGCAGTTTTGGAGGCAATCAGCCCCAGCATTTT. Amino acids: CASSFGGNQPQHF.

The V gene is TRBV27, the J gene TRBJ2-7; 7 bases fit TRBD1. CDR1 and CDR2 (germline): MNHEY, SMNVEV (reference sequence). The CDR3 is 15 amino acids. Losses at the gene ends were 0 bases for V and 0 bases for J; bases not matched to a gene: 2. CDR3 nucleotide sequence: TGTGCCAGCAGTTTATCTAGGGGGCACTCCTACGAGCAGTACTTC. This encodes CASSLSRGHSYEQYF.

This clone was seen a single time. This chain joins TRBV7-6 and TRBJ1-3; D is perhaps TRBD1 (6 bases). Germline V gene data show CDR1 as SGHVS and CDR2 as FNYEAQ. Trimming shortened V by 5 bases and J by 5 bases, and 16 bases separated the two germline ends. The CDR3 runs to 15 residues. CDR3 loop: CASSLETGHRNTIYF. The CDR3 DNA sequence: TGTGCCAGCAGCCTCGAGACAGGCCACCGAAACACCATATATTTT.